A single count supports the clone carrying this T cell receptor beta chain. Its target is unknown. Germline CDR1 and CDR2: DFQATT and SNEGSKA (reference sequence). The CDR3 runs to 15 residues. Deletions cut 3 bases from V and 2 bases from J, with 13 bases between. This sample was taken from a study of T cell responses to AZD1222 COVID-19 vaccine. Study summary: Pooled samples include second doses given at about 4 or 12 weeks. Study findings and constraints: Unmutated regions of variants are reportedly targeted by nearly half of spike-specific TCRs.

The protocol was immunoSEQ multiplex PCR, while the TCRdb copy is restricted to in-frame clones and leaves out a portion. The sample lists around 200,000 clones, about 92% occurring once. This TCR came from an adult in good health. The gene calls are TRBV20-1 and TRBJ1-4; D gene ambiguous. Here the sequenced sample was peripheral blood, taken on day 0 of AZD1222 vaccination. CDR3 DNA: TGCAGTGCTAGTCTACCCAGTGGTACTAATGAAAAACTGTTTTTT. Protein: CSASLPSGTNEKLFF.